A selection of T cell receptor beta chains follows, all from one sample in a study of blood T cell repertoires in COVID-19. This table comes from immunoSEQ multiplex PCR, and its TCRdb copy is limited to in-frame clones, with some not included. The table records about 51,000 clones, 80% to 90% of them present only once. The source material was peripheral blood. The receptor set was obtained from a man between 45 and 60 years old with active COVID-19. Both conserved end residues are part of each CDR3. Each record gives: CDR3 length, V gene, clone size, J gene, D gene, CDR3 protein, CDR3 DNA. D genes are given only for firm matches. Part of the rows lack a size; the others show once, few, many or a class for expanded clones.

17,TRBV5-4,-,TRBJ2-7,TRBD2,CASSIGLAGGNTYEQYF,TGTGCCAGCAGCATAGGACTAGCGGGGGGGAACACCTACGAGCAGTACTTC
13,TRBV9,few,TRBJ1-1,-,CASSVVSNTEAFF,TGTGCCAGCAGCGTAGTATCTAACACTGAAGCTTTCTTT
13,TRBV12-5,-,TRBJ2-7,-,CASQGRVTYEQYF,TGTGCTAGCCAAGGTCGGGTTACTTACGAGCAGTACTTC
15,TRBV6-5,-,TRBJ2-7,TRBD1,CASRGTGTGVAEQYF,TGTGCCAGCAGGGGGACCGGGACAGGGGTGGCCGAGCAGTACTTC
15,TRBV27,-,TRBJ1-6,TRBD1,CASSRTGEYNSPLHF,TGTGCCAGCAGTCGGACAGGGGAGTATAATTCACCCCTCCACTTT
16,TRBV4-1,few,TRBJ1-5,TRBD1,CASSQVVDREFQPQHF,TGCGCCAGCAGCCAAGTAGTGGACAGGGAGTTTCAGCCCCAGCATTTT
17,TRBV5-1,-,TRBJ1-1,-,CASSLGASSGMNTEAFF,TGCGCCAGCAGTTTGGGAGCGTCTTCTGGCATGAACACTGAAGCTTTCTTT
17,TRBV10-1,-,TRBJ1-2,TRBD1,CASIGWRQGNFDYGYTF,TGCGCCAGCATTGGGTGGCGACAGGGGAACTTTGACTATGGCTACACCTTC
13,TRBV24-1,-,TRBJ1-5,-,CATAAGGNQPQHF,TGTGCCACCGCGGCAGGGGGCAATCAGCCCCAGCATTTT
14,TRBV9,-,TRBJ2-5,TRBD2,CASSVAGGQETQYF,TGTGCCAGCAGCGTAGCGGGGGGCCAAGAGACCCAGTACTTC
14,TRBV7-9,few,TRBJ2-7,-,CASSDSRGNYEQYF,TGTGCCAGCAGCGATAGCCGGGGGAACTACGAGCAGTACTTC
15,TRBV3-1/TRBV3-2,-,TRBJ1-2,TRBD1,CASSLRTGRGNGYTF,TGTGCCAGCAGCCTACGGACAGGCCGTGGGAATGGCTACACCTTC
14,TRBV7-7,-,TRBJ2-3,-,CASSFSRNTDTQYF,TGTGCCAGCAGCTTCAGCAGGAACACAGATACGCAGTATTTT
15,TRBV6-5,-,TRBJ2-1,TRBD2,CASRSGTKNYNEQFF,TGTGCCAGCAGATCCGGGACTAAAAACTACAATGAGCAGTTCTTC
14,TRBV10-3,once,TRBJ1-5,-,CAISEDRPGLPQHF,TGTGCCATCAGTGAGGATCGACCGGGTTTGCCCCAGCATTTT
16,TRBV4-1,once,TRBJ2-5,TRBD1,CASSQIPGQYQETQYF,TGCGCCAGCAGCCAAATTCCGGGACAGTACCAAGAGACCCAGTACTTC
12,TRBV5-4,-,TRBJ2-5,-,CASSSNQETQYF,TGTGCCAGCAGCTCTAACCAAGAGACCCAGTACTTC
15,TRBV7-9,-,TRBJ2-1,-,CASSSPTWEINEQFF,TGTGCCAGCAGCTCACCGACGTGGGAGATCAATGAGCAGTTCTTC
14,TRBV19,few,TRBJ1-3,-,CASRDKSAGNTIYF,TGTGCCAGTAGAGACAAATCCGCTGGAAACACCATATATTTT
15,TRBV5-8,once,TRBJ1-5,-,CASSGGTQQGQPQHF,TGTGCCAGCAGCGGTGGGACACAACAGGGACAGCCCCAGCATTTT
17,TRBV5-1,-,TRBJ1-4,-,CASSLGPAGATNEKLFF,TGCGCCAGCAGCTTGGGCCCGGCAGGGGCAACTAATGAAAAACTGTTTTTT
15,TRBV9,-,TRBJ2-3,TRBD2,CASSGSGGASDTQYF,TGTGCCAGCAGCGGTAGCGGGGGGGCTTCCGATACGCAGTATTTT